This record looks at one TCR beta chain sequence and its context. Antigen: not known. CDR3 size: 15 residues. Per germline, CDR1 LGHNA and CDR2 YSLEER. This entry belongs to a study of monozygotic twins with inflammatory bowel disease. From 3500 ng of total RNA, each TCR library was prepared. Each UMI harboured a 6-nucleotide sample barcode and was appended via template switching. Each CDR3 protein gets one entry in TCRdb, which reprocessed the 5' RACE reads and gives no DNA. The sample's table shows about 160,000 distinct CDR3 sequences. Study-wide results and limits: Treatment differences in immunosuppression may have added variability to the repertoires of patients. Support for a single strong signal or clonotype associated with IBD was absent.

Material for sequencing was blood. V and J are TRBV4-3 and TRBJ2-5; TCRdb gives TRBD1 as the D gene, but with no DNA this cannot be confirmed. This TCR was recovered from a human donor with ulcerative colitis or Crohn's disease, or a healthy co-twin of an affected twin (not recorded which). Here the CDR3 reads CASSQDPWSPETQYF.